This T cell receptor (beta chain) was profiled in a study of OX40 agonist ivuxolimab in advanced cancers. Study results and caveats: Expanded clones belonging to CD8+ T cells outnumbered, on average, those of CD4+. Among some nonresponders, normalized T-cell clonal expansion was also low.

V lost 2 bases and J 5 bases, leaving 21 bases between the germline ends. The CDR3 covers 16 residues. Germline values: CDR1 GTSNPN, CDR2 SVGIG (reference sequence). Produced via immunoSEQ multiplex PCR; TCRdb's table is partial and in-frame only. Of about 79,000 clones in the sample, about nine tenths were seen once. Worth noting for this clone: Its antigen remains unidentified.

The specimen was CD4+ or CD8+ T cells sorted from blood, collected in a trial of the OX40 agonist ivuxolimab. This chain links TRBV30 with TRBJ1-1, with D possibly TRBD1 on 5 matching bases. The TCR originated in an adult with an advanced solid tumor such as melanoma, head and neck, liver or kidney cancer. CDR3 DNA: TGTGCCTGGAGTTTAACACTGAGAGGGGCGAAGACTGAAGCTTTCTTT. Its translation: CAWSLTLRGAKTEAFF.